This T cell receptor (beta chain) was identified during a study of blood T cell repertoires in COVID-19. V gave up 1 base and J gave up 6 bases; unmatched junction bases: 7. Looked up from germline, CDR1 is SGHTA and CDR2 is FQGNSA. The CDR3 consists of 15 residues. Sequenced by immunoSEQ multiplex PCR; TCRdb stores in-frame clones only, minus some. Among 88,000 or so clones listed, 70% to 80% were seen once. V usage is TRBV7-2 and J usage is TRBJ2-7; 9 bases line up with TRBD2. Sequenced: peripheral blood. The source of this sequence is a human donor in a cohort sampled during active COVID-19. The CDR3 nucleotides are TGTGCCAGCAGCTTAGTTGGCGGGAGGGTCTCCGAGCAGTACTTC. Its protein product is CASSLVGGRVSEQYF.